This T cell receptor beta chain was profiled in a study of OX40 agonist ivuxolimab in advanced cancers. Study details: In this cohort, patients received ivuxolimab, an agonistic anti-OX40 (CD134) antibody. Study-wide findings and caveats: Low normalized T-cell clonal expansion was additionally recorded for some nonresponders. Dosing at 0.1 to 3.0 mg/kg was accompanied by clonal expansion of CD4+ and CD8+ blood T cells by week 6.

Measured with immunoSEQ multiplex PCR; TCRdb has only the in-frame clones, and not every one. The table records about 150,000 clones, 90% to 95% of them present only once. Comment on this clone: What it binds is not known.

With autoimmune disease history or systemic immunosuppression, patients were excluded. The specimen was CD4+ or CD8+ T cells sorted from blood, collected in a trial of the OX40 agonist ivuxolimab. This clonotype was obtained from an adult with an advanced solid tumor such as melanoma, head and neck, liver or kidney cancer.

CDR3 nucleotides: TGCGCCAGCAGCCCCTGGGGGCGTGACACTGAAGCTTTCTTT. This codes for CASSPWGRDTEAFF. J is TRBJ1-1 and V is TRBV5-1, with D perhaps TRBD1 (6 bases). Trimming removed 4 bases at V and 3 bases at J, with 13 bases between. Germline CDR1 SGHRS, CDR2 YFSETQ. CDR3 length equals 14 residues.